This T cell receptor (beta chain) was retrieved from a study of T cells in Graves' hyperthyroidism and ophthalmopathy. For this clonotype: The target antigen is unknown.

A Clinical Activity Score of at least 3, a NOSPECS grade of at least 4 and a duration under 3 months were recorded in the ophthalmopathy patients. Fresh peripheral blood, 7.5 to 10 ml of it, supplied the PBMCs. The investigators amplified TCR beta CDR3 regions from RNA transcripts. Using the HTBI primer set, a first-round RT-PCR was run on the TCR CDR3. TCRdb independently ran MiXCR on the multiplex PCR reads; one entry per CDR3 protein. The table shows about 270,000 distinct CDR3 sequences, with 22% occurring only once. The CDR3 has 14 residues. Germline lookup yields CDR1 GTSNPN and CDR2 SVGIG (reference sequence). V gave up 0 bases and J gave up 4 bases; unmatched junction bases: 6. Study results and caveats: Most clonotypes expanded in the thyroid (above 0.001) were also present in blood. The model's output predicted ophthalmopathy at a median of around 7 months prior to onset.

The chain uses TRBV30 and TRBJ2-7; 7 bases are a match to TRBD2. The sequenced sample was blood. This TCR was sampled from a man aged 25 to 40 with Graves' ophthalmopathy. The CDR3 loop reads CAWSVGGSVYEQYF. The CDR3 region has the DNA TGTGCCTGGAGTGTCGGCGGGAGTGTATACGAGCAGTACTTC. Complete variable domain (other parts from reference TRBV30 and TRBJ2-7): SQTIHQWPATLVQPVGSPLSLECTVEGTSNPNLYWYRQAAGRGLQLLFYSVGIGQISSEVPQNLSASRPQDRQFILSSKKLLLSDSGFYLCAWSVGGSVYEQYFGPGTRLTVT.